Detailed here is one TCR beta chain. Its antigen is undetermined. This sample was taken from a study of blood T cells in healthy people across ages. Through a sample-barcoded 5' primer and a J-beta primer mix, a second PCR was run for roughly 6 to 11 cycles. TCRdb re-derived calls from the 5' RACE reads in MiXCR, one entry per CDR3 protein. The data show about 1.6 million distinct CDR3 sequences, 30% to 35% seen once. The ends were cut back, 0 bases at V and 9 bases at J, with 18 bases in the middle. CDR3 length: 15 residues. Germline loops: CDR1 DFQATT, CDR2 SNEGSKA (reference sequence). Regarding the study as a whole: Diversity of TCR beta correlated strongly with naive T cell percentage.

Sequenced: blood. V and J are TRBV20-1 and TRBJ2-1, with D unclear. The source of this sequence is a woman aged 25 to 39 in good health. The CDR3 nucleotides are TGCAGTGCTAGAGAGTCGGGCTACGCGGTTTTTGAGCAGTTCTTC. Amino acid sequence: CSARESGYAVFEQFF.